The 23 T cell receptor beta chains reported below all come from one sample, sequenced in a study of blood T cells in healthy people across ages. Sample-barcoded 5' priming and a J-beta primer mix drove a second PCR of roughly 7 to 11 cycles. TCRdb re-called the 5' RACE reads with MiXCR, one entry per CDR3 protein. Of about 830,000 distinct CDR3 sequences in the sample, 58% were seen once. Input material: blood. These receptors came from a young man in good health.

The V call is TRBV12-5, the J call TRBJ1-5; the D gene is possibly TRBD1 (5 bases). Per the germline V gene, CDR1 is LGHNT and CDR2 is FRNRAP. Trimming took off 6 bases at V and 5 bases at J, with 17 bases between the two ends. CDR3 size: 15 residues. Here the CDR3 reads CASGTGRDQHQPQHF. Here the CDR3 DNA reads TGTGCTAGTGGCACCGGCCGGGACCAACATCAGCCCCAGCATTTT.

For this clonotype: Sequence at one end of the junction differs from germline and may be a read error. The CDR3 DNA is TGCGCCAGCAGCTTGGAGCTAGCGGAGGGTGAGCAGTACTTT. Amino acid sequence: CASSLELAEGEQYF. The rearrangement links TRBV5-1 to TRBJ2-5; the match to TRBD2 covers 7 bases. This CDR3 region has 14 residues. Germline CDR1 SGHRS, CDR2 YFSETQ.

This chain connects TRBV25-1 to TRBJ1-4, with 8 bases that match TRBD1. Germline loops: CDR1 MGHDK, CDR2 SYGVNS. Trimming cost V 3 bases and J 7 bases; bases outside gene matches: 4. CDR3 length equals 14 residues. In DNA form, the CDR3 reads TGTGCCAGCAGTGACGACAGGGGTGGTGAAAAACTGTTTTTT. It yields the protein CASSDDRGGEKLFF.

The rearrangement joins TRBV3-1 to TRBJ1-4; 7 nucleotides line up with TRBD1. Germline CDR1 LGHDT, CDR2 YNNKEL (reference sequence). The CDR3 runs 14 residues. V trimming: 4 bases; J trimming: 7 bases; junction bases outside the gene matches: 6. The CDR3 loop reads CASSPSGDSEKLFF. The CDR3 region has the DNA TGTGCCAGCAGCCCCAGTGGGGACAGTGAAAAACTGTTTTTT.

The V and J genes are TRBV20-1 and TRBJ2-7, with 9 nucleotides matching TRBD2. There are 14 residues in the CDR3. V shed 5 bases, J shed 2 bases, and the junction held 7 bases outside the gene matches. Germline loops: CDR1 DFQATT, CDR2 SNEGSKA (reference sequence). CDR3 loop: CSADNLAGPYEQYF. CDR3 sequence (DNA): TGCAGTGCTGACAACCTAGCGGGGCCCTACGAGCAGTACTTC.

The chain combines TRBV27 with TRBJ1-1, with 7 positions matching TRBD1. J lost 1 base, V lost 10 bases, and 6 bases had no gene match. This CDR3 has 13 residues. Germline V gene data show CDR1 as MNHEY and CDR2 as SMNVEV (reference sequence). The CDR3 sequence is CATGGVGNTEAFF. CDR3 DNA: TGTGCCACAGGGGGAGTAGGGAACACTGAAGCTTTCTTT.

On this clonotype: This may be a read error: a much more frequent sequence differs by one nucleotide. The chain employs TRBV12-3 or TRBV12-4 and TRBJ2-1; D unclear. V was trimmed by 5 bases and J by 5 bases, leaving 4 bases between them. This CDR3 contains 11 residues. CDR3: CASSDDNEQFF. For the CDR3, the DNA is TGTGCCAGCAGTGACGACAATGAGCAGTTCTTC.

The CDR3 loop is CAIRPAGDHTYEQYF. The CDR3 nucleotides are TGTGCCATCAGGCCGGCGGGGGACCATACCTACGAGCAGTACTTC. The chain carries TRBV10-3 and TRBJ2-7; 7 positions match TRBD2. The germline CDR1 and CDR2 sequences are ENHRY and SYGVKD. This CDR3 region has 15 residues. Trimming took 6 bases from V and 2 from J; bases not matched to a gene: 10.

The chain has TRBV27 and TRBJ1-2; D remains unclear. The ends were cut back, 4 bases at V and 4 bases at J, with 16 bases in the middle. The CDR3 is made up of 15 amino acids. Germline CDR1 and CDR2: MNHEY and SMNVEV (reference sequence). For the CDR3, the DNA is TGTGCCAGCAGTTCATTTGCTGGAGTTCGCTATGGCTACACCTTC. Amino acids: CASSSFAGVRYGYTF.

The rearrangement uses TRBV24-1 and TRBJ2-7, with TRBD1 matching over 7 bases. Looked up from germline, CDR1 is KGHDR and CDR2 is SFDVKD. Trimming at V came to 11 bases and at J to 7 bases, leaving 13 bases not matched to a gene. This CDR3 has 13 amino acids. The CDR3, as DNA: TGTGCCAGTCCGGGACAGAGCTCGGGAGAGCAGTACTTC. Its protein is CASPGQSSGEQYF.

V gene TRBV10-3 combines with J gene TRBJ2-1, with a weak D call TRBD2 (6 bases). CDR1 is ENHRY and CDR2 is SYGVKD in the germline V gene. This CDR3 region has 15 residues. V lost 6 bases and J 8 bases, leaving 20 bases between the germline ends. The CDR3 bases are TGTGCCATCAGGGCAGACGAGGGAGCGGGCGATGAGCAGTTCTTC. It codes for CAIRADEGAGDEQFF.

This chain uses TRBV9 with TRBJ1-6, with D uncertain. The V gene's germline CDR1 is SGDLS and CDR2 YYNGEE. Between the trimmed V and J ends, which lost 0 bases and 4 bases, there was a span of 8 bases. This CDR3 is built from 15 residues. This chain's CDR3 is CASSVAGNYNSPLHF. CDR3 DNA sequence: TGTGCCAGCAGCGTAGCGGGCAATTATAATTCACCCCTCCACTTT.

The V and J genes are TRBV6-2 or TRBV6-3 and TRBJ2-4; possible D gene TRBD1, 6 bases. Per germline, CDR1 MNHEY and CDR2 SVGEGT. V dropped 7 bases and J dropped 4 bases, with 17 bases sitting between them. The CDR3 loop spans 15 amino acids. CDR3 nucleotide sequence: TGTGCCAGCACCTCGGCCCAGGGGTTAAAAAACATTCAGTACTTC. Translating it yields CASTSAQGLKNIQYF.

A remark on this clonotype: A junction boundary mismatches the germline segment, possibly from a read error. CDR3 region: CASSVEYGELFF. CDR3 nucleotides: TGTGCCAGTAGCGTAGAGTACGGGGAGCTGTTTTTT. This chain connects TRBV9 to TRBJ2-2; D may be TRBD2 (5 bases). The germline CDR1 and CDR2 sequences are SGDLS and YYNGEE. The CDR3 is 12 residues long.

This clonotype occurred a few times. J is TRBJ2-7 and V is TRBV15; TRBD1 matches 7 bases. Unmatched junction bases numbered 6, after V lost 2 bases and J lost 2 bases. This CDR3 has 15 residues. The germline V gene has CDR1 LNHNV and CDR2 YYDKDF (reference sequence). The CDR3 DNA is TGTGCCACCAGCAGAAGGGGACAGCTAGCCTACGAGCAGTACTTC. Its protein is CATSRRGQLAYEQYF.

The chain couples TRBV12-3 or TRBV12-4 to TRBJ2-1; D perhaps matches TRBD1 (5 bases). This CDR3 has 13 amino acids. The V and J ends lost 4 bases and 8 bases respectively, with 12 bases between them. The DNA for the CDR3 is TGTGCCAGCAGTTGGGTAAAAGGGGATGAGCAGTTCTTC. This sequence encodes CASSWVKGDEQFF.

The CDR3 protein is CSALWDSTYEQYF. CDR3 DNA: TGCAGTGCTCTGTGGGACAGTACCTACGAGCAGTACTTC. The chain uses TRBV20-1 and TRBJ2-7; 7 bases are a match to TRBD1. This CDR3 comprises 13 residues. Germline V lookup: CDR1 DFQATT, CDR2 SNEGSKA (reference sequence). With 5 bases clipped from V and 2 bases from J, the junction kept 6 bases outside the gene matches.

The chain joins TRBV29-1 to TRBJ2-3; 7 bases match TRBD1. Germline CDR1 and CDR2: SQVTM and ANQGSEA. The CDR3 is made up of 14 amino acids. Unmatched junction bases numbered 9, after V lost 6 bases and J lost 3 bases. The CDR3 loop reads CSVHWDRWTDTQYF. The CDR3 bases are TGCAGCGTGCACTGGGACAGATGGACAGATACGCAGTATTTT.

This clonotype occurred once. The chain is built from TRBV10-2 and TRBJ2-1, with TRBD2 matching over 8 bases. CDR1 is WSHSY and CDR2 is SAAADI in the germline V gene. The CDR3 runs 11 residues. CDR3 protein: CTTGRGAEQFF. CDR3 DNA sequence: TGCACCACAGGGCGGGGGGCTGAGCAGTTCTTC.

The rearrangement uses TRBV3-1 and TRBJ2-5, with D perhaps matching TRBD2 (5 bases). This CDR3 is built from 16 residues. V lost 6 bases, J lost 2 bases, and 19 bases lay in between. Looked up from germline, CDR1 is LGHDT and CDR2 is YNNKEL (reference sequence). This chain's CDR3 is CASRSQTDGIQETQYF. DNA of the CDR3: TGTGCCAGCAGGTCTCAGACCGACGGGATACAAGAGACCCAGTACTTC.

This clonotype has more than one count but fewer than ten. V is TRBV20-1 and J is TRBJ1-5; tentative D call: TRBD1 (5 bases). The V gene's germline CDR1 is DFQATT and CDR2 SNEGSKA (reference sequence). CDR3 size: 13 residues. Trimming took 1 base from V and 4 from J, leaving 8 bases between them. CDR3 nucleotide sequence: TGCAGTGCTAGAGGGGACCGTAATCAGCCCCAGCATTTT. Translating it yields CSARGDRNQPQHF.

The genes are TRBV5-1 and TRBJ2-5; D may be TRBD2 (6 bases). V lost 4 bases and J lost 5, with 21 bases in between. The CDR3 totals 16 residues. CDR1 is SGHRS and CDR2 is YFSETQ in the germline V gene. The CDR3 here is CASSRPTGEMGETQYF. The CDR3 nucleotides are TGCGCCAGCAGCCGCCCTACGGGGGAGATGGGGGAGACCCAGTACTTC. Combining the CDR3 with reference TRBV5-1 and TRBJ2-5 gives the whole variable domain KAGVTQTPRYLIKTRGQQVTLSCSPISGHRSVSWYQQTPGQGLQFLFEYFSETQRNKGNFPGRFSGRQFSNSRSEMNVSTLELGDSALYLCASSRPTGEMGETQYFGPGTRLLVL.

This clonotype was observed a few times. The chain combines TRBV12-3 or TRBV12-4 with TRBJ2-5; D is perhaps TRBD1 or TRBD2 (5 bases each). The CDR3 loop spans 13 amino acids. Trimming pared 6 bases from V and 11 bases from J, leaving 19 bases between. The CDR3 DNA reads as TGTGCCAGCAGATTGGGGGAACGGGGTGAGCAGTACTTC. Its protein product is CASRLGERGEQYF.